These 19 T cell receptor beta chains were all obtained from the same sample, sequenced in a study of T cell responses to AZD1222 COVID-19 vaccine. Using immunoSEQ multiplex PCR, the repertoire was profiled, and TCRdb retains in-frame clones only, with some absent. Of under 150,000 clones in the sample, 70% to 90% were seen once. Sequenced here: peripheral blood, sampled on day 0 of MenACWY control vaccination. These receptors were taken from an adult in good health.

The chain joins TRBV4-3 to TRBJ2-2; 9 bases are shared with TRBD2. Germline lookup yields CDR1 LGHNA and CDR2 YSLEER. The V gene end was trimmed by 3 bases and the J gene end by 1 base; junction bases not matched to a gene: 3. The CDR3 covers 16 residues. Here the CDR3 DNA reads TGCGCCAGCAGCCATGCGGGGGGGGAGAACACCGGGGAGCTGTTTTTT. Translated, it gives CASSHAGGENTGELFF.

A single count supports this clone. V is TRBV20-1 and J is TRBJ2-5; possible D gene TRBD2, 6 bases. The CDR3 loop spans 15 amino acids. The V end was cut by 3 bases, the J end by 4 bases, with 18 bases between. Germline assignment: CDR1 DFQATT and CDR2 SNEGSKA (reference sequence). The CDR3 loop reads CSASHDPGEVETQYF. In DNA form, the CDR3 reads TGCAGTGCTAGTCATGACCCGGGGGAGGTAGAGACCCAGTACTTC.

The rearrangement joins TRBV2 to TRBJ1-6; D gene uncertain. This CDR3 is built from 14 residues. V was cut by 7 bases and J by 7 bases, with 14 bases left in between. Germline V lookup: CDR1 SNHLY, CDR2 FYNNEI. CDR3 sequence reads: CASKIRGGNSPLHF. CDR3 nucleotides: TGTGCCAGCAAAATTCGTGGAGGGAATTCACCCCTCCACTTT.

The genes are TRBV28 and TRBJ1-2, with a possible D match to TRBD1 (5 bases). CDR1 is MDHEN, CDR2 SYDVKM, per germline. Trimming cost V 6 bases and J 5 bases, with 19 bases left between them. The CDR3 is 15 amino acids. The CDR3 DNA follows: TGTGCCAGCAGGCCGACAGAGATCCTTGGGTATGGCTACACCTTC. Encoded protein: CASRPTEILGYGYTF.

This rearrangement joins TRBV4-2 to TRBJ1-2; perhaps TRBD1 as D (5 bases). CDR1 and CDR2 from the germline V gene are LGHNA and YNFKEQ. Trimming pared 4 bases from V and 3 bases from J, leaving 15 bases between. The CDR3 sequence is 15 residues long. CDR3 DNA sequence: TGTGCCAGCAGCCGACCCGGGGCGGTCGACTATGGCTACACCTTC. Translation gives CASSRPGAVDYGYTF.

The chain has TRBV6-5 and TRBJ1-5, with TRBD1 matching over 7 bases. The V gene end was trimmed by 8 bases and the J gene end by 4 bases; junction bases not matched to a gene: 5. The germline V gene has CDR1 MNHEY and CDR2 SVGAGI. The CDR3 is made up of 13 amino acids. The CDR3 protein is CASHGQANQPQHF. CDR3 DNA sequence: TGTGCCAGCCATGGACAGGCGAATCAGCCCCAGCATTTT.

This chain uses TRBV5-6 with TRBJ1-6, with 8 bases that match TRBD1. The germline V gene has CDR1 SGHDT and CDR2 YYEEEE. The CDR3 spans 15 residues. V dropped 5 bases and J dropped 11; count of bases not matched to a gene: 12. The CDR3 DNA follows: TGTGCCAGCAGACCAGGGGGCATCCGTGGGGCACCCCTCCACTTT. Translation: CASRPGGIRGAPLHF. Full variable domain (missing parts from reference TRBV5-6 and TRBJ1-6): DAGVTQSPTHLIKTRGQQVTLRCSPKSGHDTVSWYQQALGQGPQFIFQYYEEEERQRGNFPDRFSGHQFPNYSSELNVNALLLGDSALYLCASRPGGIRGAPLHFGNGTRLTVT.

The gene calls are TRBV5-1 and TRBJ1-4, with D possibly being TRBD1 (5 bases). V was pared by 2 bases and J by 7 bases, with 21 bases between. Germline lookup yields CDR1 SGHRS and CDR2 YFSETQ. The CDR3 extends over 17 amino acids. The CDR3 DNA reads TGCGCCAGCAGCTTAAATCCACCAGGGCTCGGGGGTGAAAAACTGTTTTTT. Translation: CASSLNPPGLGGEKLFF.

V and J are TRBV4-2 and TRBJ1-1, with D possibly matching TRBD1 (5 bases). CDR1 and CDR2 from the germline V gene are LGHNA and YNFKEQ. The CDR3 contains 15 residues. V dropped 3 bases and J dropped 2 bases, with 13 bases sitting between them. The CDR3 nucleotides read TGTGCCAGCAGCCAGGGTTCGACAGTTAACACTGAAGCTTTCTTT. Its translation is CASSQGSTVNTEAFF.

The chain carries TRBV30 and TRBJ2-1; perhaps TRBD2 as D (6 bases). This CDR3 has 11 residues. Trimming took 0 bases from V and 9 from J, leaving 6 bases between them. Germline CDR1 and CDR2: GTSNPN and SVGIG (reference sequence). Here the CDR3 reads CAWSVGGEQFF. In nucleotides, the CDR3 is TGTGCCTGGAGTGTGGGGGGTGAGCAGTTCTTC.

CDR3 region: CASSLMGGQETQYF. In DNA, the CDR3 is TGTGCCAGCAGTTTAATGGGGGGTCAAGAGACCCAGTACTTC. The chain is built from TRBV28 and TRBJ2-5, with D possibly matching TRBD2 (6 bases). The germline gives CDR1 MDHEN, CDR2 SYDVKM. The CDR3 is 14 residues long. Trimming removed 2 bases from V and 2 bases from J, with 9 bases in between.

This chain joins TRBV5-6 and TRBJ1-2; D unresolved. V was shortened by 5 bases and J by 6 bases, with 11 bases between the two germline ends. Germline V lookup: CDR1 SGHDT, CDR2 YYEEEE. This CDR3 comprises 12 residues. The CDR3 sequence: CASRLGGNGYTF. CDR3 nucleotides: TGTGCCAGCAGGCTAGGAGGGAATGGCTACACCTTC.

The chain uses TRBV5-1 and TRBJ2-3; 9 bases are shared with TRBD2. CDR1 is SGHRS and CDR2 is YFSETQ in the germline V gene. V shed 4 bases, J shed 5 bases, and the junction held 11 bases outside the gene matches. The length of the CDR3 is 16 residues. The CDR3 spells CASSLNAGGLGDTQYF. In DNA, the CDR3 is TGCGCCAGCAGCCTGAATGCGGGGGGGCTGGGAGATACGCAGTATTTT.

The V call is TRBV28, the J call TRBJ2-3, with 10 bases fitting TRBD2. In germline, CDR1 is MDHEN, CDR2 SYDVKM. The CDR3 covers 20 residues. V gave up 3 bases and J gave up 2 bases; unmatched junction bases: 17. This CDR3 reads CASSFPLLLAGVPDTDTQYF. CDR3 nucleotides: TGTGCCAGCAGTTTTCCGCTCTTGCTAGCGGGGGTCCCAGACACAGATACGCAGTATTTT.

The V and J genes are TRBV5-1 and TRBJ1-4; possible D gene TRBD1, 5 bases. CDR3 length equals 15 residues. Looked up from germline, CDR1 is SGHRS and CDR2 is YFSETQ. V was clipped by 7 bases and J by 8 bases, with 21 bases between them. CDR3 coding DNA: TGCGCCAGCCGAACGCTATCGGCGGGGGACGAAAAACTGTTTTTT. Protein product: CASRTLSAGDEKLFF.

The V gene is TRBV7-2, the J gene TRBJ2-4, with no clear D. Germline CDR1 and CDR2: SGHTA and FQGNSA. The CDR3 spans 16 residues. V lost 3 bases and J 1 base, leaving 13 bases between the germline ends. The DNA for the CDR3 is TGTGCCAGCAGCTTTTCCACCCAAAGGGCCAAAAACATTCAGTACTTC. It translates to CASSFSTQRAKNIQYF. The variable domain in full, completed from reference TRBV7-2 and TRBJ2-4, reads GAGVSQSPSNKVTEKGKDVELRCDPISGHTALYWYRQSLGQGLEFLIYFQGNSAPDKSGLPSDRFSAERTGGSVSTLTIQRTQQEDSAVYLCASSFSTQRAKNIQYFGAGTRLSVL.

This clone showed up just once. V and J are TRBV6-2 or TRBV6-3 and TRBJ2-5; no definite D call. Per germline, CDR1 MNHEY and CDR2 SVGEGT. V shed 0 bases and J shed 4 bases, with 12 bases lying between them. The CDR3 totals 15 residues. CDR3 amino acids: CASSYSPVRPETQYF. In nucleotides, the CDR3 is TGTGCCAGCAGTTACTCTCCCGTCCGCCCAGAGACCCAGTACTTC.

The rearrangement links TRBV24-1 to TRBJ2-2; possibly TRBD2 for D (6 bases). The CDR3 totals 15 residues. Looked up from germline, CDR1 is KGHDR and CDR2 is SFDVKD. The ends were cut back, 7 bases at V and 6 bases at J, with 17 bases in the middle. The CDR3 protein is CATRAPGDHAGELFF. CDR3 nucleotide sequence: TGTGCCACCAGAGCCCCGGGGGACCACGCCGGGGAGCTGTTTTTT.

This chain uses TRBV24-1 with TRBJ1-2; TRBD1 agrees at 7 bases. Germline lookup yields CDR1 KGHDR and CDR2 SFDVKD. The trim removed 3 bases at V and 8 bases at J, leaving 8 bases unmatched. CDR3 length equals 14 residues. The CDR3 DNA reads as TGTGCCACCAGTGATCCAACAGGGGAGAGGGGCTACACCTTC. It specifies CATSDPTGERGYTF.